The sequence of this T cell receptor beta chain was determined in a study of T cells in Graves' hyperthyroidism and ophthalmopathy. Background on the study: Specimen type is peripheral blood, collected at initial diagnosis prior to any treatment.

Those with hyperthyroidism were 18 to 65 years old, newly diagnosed, and ill for under 2 months. Fresh 10 ml peripheral blood yielded PBMCs. Amplification of TCR beta CDR3 regions used RNA as the template. The HTBI set primed first-round TCR CDR3 RT-PCR. Via MiXCR, TCRdb re-called the multiplex PCR reads, giving one row per CDR3 protein. Among 690,000 or so distinct CDR3 sequences listed, around 20% were seen once. For this clonotype: No antigen is known for it.

The germline V and J ends were trimmed by 5 bases and 7 bases, with 15 bases remaining between them. This CDR3 is 15 amino acids long. Overall study results and limits: A 13 V-J model separated ophthalmopathy from stable hyperthyroidism.

The chain links TRBV12-3 or TRBV12-4 to TRBJ1-6, with a weak D call TRBD1 (6 bases). Specimen: blood. The origin of this receptor is a woman aged 45-59 years with Graves' hyperthyroidism that later progressed to Graves' ophthalmopathy. CDR3 sequence: CASSRQDTKNSPLHF. CDR3 in DNA: TGTGCCAGCAGTAGACAGGATACAAAAAATTCACCCCTCCACTTT.